These 3 T cell receptor beta chains share one sample of origin, sequenced in a study of blood T cell repertoires in COVID-19. TCRdb's table, derived via immunoSEQ multiplex PCR, lists solely in-frame clones and lacks some. The table includes about 210,000 clones, more than 75% detected once. The sequenced sample was peripheral blood. Receptors were obtained from a human donor in a cohort sampled during active COVID-19.

This chain links TRBV7-2 with TRBJ2-2, with TRBD1 identical over 7 bases. V lost 5 bases, J lost 5 bases, and 11 bases stayed unmatched. Germline CDR1 is SGHTA and CDR2 is FQGNSA. This CDR3 contains 16 residues. The CDR3 coding sequence is TGTGCCAGCAGCCTTCCCACGAGGGGGCCAACCGGGGAGCTGTTTTTT. The encoded protein is CASSLPTRGPTGELFF.

This clone was seen more than once but under ten times. V and J are TRBV4-2 and TRBJ1-1; the D is unclear. The CDR3 has 15 amino acids. Germline loops: CDR1 LGHNA, CDR2 YNFKEQ. Trimming took off 1 base at V and 4 bases at J, with 13 bases between the two ends. The CDR3 DNA follows: TGTGCCAGCAGCCAAGGAGTGTGGGAGGGCACTGAAGCTTTCTTT. Its protein product is CASSQGVWEGTEAFF.

This clone was seen a handful of times. The V call is TRBV19, the J call TRBJ1-1; TRBD1 matches 7 bases. This CDR3 has 13 amino acids. The junction had 11 bases not matched to a gene; V was cut back by 9 bases and J by 7 bases. Germline V CDR1 and CDR2: LNHDA, SQIVND (reference sequence). CDR3 region: CASRQGLGSEAFF. DNA for the CDR3: TGTGCCAGCAGACAGGGCCTCGGCAGTGAAGCTTTCTTT.